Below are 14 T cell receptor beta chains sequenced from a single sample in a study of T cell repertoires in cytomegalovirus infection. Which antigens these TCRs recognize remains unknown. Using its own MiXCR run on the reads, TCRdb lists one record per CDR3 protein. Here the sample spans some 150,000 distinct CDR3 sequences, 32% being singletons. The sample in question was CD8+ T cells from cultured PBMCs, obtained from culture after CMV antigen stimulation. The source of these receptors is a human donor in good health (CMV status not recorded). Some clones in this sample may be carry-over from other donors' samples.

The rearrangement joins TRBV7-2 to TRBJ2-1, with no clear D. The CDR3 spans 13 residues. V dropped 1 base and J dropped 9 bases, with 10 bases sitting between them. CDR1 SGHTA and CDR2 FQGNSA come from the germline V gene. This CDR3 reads CASSLGDRSEQFF. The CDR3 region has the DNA TGTGCCAGCAGCTTAGGAGACCGAAGTGAGCAGTTCTTC.

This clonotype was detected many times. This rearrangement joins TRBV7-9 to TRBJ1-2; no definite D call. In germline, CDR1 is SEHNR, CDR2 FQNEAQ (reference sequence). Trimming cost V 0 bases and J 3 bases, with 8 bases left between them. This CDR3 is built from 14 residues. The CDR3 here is CASSLAPTYYGYTF. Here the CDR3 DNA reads TGTGCCAGCAGCTTAGCGCCGACTTACTATGGCTACACCTTC.

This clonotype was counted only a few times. DNA of the CDR3: TGTGCCAGCAGCCGGTGGCTAGACAACACCGGGGAGCTGTTTTTT. It specifies CASSRWLDNTGELFF. V and J are TRBV7-3 and TRBJ2-2; D remains ambiguous. CDR1 is SGHTA and CDR2 is FQGTGA in the germline V gene. CDR3 length equals 15 residues. Trimming removed 5 bases at V and 2 bases at J, with 12 bases between.

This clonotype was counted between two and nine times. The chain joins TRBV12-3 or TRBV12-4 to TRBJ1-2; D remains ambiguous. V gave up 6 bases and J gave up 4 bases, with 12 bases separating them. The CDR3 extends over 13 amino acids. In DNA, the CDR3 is TGTGCCAGCAGCCCCTCAGATTCCTATGGCTACACCTTC. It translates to CASSPSDSYGYTF.

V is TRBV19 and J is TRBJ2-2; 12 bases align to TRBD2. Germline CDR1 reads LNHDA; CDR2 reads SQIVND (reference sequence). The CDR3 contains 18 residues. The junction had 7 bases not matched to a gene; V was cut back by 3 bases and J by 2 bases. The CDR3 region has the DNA TGTGCCAGTAGTATGGTGACTAGCGGGGGCCCTAACACCGGGGAGCTGTTTTTT. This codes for CASSMVTSGGPNTGELFF.

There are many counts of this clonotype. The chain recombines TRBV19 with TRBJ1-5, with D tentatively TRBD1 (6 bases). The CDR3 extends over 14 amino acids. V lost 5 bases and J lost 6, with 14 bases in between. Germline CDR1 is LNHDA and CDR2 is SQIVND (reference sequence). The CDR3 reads CASSSQGLGQPQHF. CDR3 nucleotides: TGTGCCAGTAGTTCCCAGGGGTTAGGTCAGCCCCAGCATTTT.

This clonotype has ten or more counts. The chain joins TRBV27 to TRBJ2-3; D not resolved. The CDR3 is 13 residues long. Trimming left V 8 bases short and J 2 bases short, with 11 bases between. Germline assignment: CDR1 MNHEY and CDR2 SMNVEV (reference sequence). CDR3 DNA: TGTGCCAGCGGTCGATTCTCCACAGATACGCAGTATTTT. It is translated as CASGRFSTDTQYF.

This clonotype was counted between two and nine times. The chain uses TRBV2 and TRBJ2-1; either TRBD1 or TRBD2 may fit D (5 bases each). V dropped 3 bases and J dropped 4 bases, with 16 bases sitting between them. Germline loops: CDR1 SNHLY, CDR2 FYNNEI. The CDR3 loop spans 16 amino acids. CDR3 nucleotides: TGTGCCAGCAGTGATGAATTCGGGGCAAAATACAATGAGCAGTTCTTC. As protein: CASSDEFGAKYNEQFF.

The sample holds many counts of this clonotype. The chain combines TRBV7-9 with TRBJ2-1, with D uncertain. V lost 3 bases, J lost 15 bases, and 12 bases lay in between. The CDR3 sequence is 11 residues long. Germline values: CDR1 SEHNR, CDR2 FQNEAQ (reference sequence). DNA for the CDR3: TGTGCCAGCAGCTTTGGGTCGGGTCGGTTCTTC. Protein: CASSFGSGRFF.

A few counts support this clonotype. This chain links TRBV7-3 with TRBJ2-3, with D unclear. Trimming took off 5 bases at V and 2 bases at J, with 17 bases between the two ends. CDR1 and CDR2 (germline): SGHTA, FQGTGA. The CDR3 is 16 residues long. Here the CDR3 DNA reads TGTGCCAGCAGCCATGAGGACCGGCTCCACACAGATACGCAGTATTTT. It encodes CASSHEDRLHTDTQYF. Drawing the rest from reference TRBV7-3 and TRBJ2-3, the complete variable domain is GAGVSQTPSNKVTEKGKYVELRCDPISGHTALYWYRQSLGQGPEFLIYFQGTGAADDSGLPNDRFFAVRPEGSVSTLKIQRTERGDSAVYLCASSHEDRLHTDTQYFGPGTRLTVL.

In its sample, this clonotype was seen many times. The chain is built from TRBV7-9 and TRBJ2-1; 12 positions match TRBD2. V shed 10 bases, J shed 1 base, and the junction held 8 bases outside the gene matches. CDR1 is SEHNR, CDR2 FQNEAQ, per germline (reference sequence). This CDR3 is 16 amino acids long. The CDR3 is CAIETSGGLSYNEQFF. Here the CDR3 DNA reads TGTGCCATCGAGACTAGCGGGGGCCTTTCCTACAATGAGCAGTTCTTC. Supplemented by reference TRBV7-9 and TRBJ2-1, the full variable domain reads DTGVSQNPRHKITKRGQNVTFRCDPISEHNRLYWYRQTLGQGPEFLTYFQNEAQLEKSRLLSDRFSAERPKGSFSTLEIQRTEQGDSAMYLCAIETSGGLSYNEQFFGPGTRLTVL.

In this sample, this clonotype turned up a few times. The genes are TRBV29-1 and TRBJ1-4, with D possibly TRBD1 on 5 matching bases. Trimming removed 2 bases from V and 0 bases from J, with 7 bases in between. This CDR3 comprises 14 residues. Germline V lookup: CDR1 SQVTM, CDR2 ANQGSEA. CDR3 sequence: CSVEIQATNEKLFF. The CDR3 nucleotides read TGCAGCGTTGAAATACAGGCAACTAATGAAAAACTGTTTTTT.

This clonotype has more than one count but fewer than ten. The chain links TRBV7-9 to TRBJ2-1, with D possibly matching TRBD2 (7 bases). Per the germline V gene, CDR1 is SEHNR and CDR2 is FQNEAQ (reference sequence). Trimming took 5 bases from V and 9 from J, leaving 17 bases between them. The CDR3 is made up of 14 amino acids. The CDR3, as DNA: TGTGCCAGCAGCCCGAAAGGGGGGGCGGCTGAGCAGTTCTTC. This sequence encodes CASSPKGGAAEQFF.

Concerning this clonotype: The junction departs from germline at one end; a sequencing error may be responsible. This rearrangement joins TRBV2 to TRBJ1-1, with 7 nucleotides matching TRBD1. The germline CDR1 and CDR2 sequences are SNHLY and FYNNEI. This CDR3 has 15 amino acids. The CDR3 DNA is TGTGTCAGCAGTAATACCGACAGGGAGGGGACTGAAGCTTTCTTT. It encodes CVSSNTDREGTEAFF.